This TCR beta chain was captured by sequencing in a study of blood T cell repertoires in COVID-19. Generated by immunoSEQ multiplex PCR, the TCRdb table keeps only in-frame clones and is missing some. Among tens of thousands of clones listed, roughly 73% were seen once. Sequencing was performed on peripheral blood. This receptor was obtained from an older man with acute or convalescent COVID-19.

The CDR3 DNA follows: TGTGCCAGCAGCGTAGGGGCAGGGGCCAACCAAGAGACCCAGTACTTC. This gives the protein CASSVGAGANQETQYF. The gene calls are TRBV9 and TRBJ2-5, with a weak D call TRBD1 (6 bases). Trimming took 0 bases from V and 0 from J, leaving 12 bases between them. Germline V lookup: CDR1 SGDLS, CDR2 YYNGEE. CDR3 length equals 16 residues.